Sequencing of this TCR beta chain was carried out in a study of T cell clonotyping in hematopoietic cell transplantation. For the study at large: Recipients' pretransplant samples followed cytoreduction.

The data were produced by immunoSEQ multiplex PCR, yet TCRdb's version contains in-frame clones alone and is incomplete. The sample holds more than 25,000 clones, 60% to 85% seen once. Study-level findings and limits: Few recipient clonotypes overlapped donors; over 97% were de novo at given depth. Without cell sorting, CD4 versus CD8 contributions remain unresolved.

Specified time point: recipient sample about 28 days before transplant, after cytoreduction. Recipient blood drawn about 28 days pretransplant and days 30, 100, 180 after. In the case of this clone: What it recognizes is unknown.

Germline V gene sequence: CDR1 SEHNR, CDR2 FQNEAQ (reference sequence). CDR3 length equals 15 residues. J gave up 0 bases and V 6 bases, and 4 bases lay outside the gene matches. The source was peripheral blood mononuclear cells, collected before stem cell transplant. The sequence came from a woman younger than 45 with chronic myeloid leukemia. Some clones in this sample may be carry-over from other donors' samples. The chain employs TRBV7-9 and TRBJ2-3, with 9 bases that match TRBD1. CDR3 loop: CASRSGTGSTDTQYF. CDR3 sequence (DNA): TGTGCCAGCAGATCCGGGACAGGGAGCACAGATACGCAGTATTTT.